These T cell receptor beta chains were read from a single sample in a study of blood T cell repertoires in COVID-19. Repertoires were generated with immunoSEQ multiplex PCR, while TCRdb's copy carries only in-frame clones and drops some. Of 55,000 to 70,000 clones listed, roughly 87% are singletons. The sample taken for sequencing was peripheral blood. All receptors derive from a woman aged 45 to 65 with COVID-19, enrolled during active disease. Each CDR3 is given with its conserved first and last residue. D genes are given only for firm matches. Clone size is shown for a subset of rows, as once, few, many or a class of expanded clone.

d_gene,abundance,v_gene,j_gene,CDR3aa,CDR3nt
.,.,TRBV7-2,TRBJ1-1,CASSSRGGTTEAFF,TGTGCCAGCAGCTCCCGGGGGGGGACCACTGAAGCTTTCTTT
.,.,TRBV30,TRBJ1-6,CAWVRAGGVRYNSPLHF,TGTGCCTGGGTCCGGGCCGGCGGGGTCCGCTATAATTCACCCCTCCACTTT
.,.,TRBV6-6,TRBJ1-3,CASRAPGGASGNTIYF,TGTGCCAGCAGAGCCCCCGGGGGGGCCAGTGGAAACACCATATATTTT
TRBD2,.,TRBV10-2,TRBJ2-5,CASSLAGGGETQYF,TGCGCCAGCAGCCTAGCGGGAGGGGGTGAGACCCAGTACTTC
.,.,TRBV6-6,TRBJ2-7,CASSYRGQSYEQYF,TGTGCCAGCAGTTACCGGGGACAATCCTACGAGCAGTACTTC
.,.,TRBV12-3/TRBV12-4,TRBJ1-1,CASTLRMNTEAFF,TGTGCCAGCACCCTGCGTATGAACACTGAAGCTTTCTTT
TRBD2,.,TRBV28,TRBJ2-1,CASSFSLGLAGSYNEQFF,TGTGCCAGCAGTTTTTCTCTCGGGCTAGCGGGATCCTACAATGAGCAGTTCTTC
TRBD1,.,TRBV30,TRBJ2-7,CAWSVRKRTGQPYEQYF,TGTGCCTGGAGTGTACGGAAGAGGACAGGACAGCCCTACGAGCAGTACTTC
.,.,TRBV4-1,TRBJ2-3,CASSQDPSRRQDTQYF,TGCGCCAGCAGCCAAGATCCTAGCAGACGCCAGGATACGCAGTATTTT
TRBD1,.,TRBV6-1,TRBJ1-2,CASSESTYRGADYGYTF,TGTGCCAGCAGTGAATCCACCTACAGGGGCGCTGACTATGGCTACACCTTC
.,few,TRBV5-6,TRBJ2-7,CASSFWSEQYF,TGTGCCAGCAGCTTTTGGAGCGAGCAGTACTTC
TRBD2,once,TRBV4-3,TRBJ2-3,CASSKPTGSAGGDTQYF,TGCGCCAGCAGCAAACCTACAGGTTCAGCGGGAGGAGATACGCAGTATTTT
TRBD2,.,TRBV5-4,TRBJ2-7,CASSLPGLGTYEQYF,TGTGCCAGCAGCCTGCCGGGACTAGGGACCTACGAGCAGTACTTC
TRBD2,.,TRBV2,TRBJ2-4,CASSSSTGPAWTSDKNIQYF,TGTGCCAGCAGCTCTAGCACCGGGCCGGCCTGGACTAGCGATAAAAACATTCAGTACTTC
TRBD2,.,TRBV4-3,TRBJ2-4,CASSQDPGGGRAAIQYF,TGCGCCAGCAGCCAAGATCCTGGGGGCGGGAGGGCCGCCATTCAGTACTTC
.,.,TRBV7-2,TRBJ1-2,CASNINRGGIVYTF,TGTGCCAGCAACATTAATAGGGGAGGAATTGTCTACACCTTC
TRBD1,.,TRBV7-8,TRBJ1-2,CASSLGRRTGPTYGYTF,TGTGCCAGCAGCTTAGGTCGGAGGACAGGTCCCACCTATGGCTACACCTTC
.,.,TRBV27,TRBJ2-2,CASTDRGGSAGELFF,TGTGCCAGCACCGATCGAGGTGGGAGCGCCGGGGAGCTGTTTTTT
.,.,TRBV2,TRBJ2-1,CASQDPGGNEQFF,TGTGCCAGCCAGGATCCCGGTGGGAATGAGCAGTTCTTC
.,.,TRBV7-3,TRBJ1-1,CASSLGQGNTEAFF,TGTGCCAGCAGCTTAGGGCAGGGGAACACTGAAGCTTTCTTT
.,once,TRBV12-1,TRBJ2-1,CASSPLAGRNNEQFF,TGTGCCAGCAGCCCACTAGCGGGACGAAACAATGAGCAGTTCTTC
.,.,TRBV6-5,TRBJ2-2,CASSQGGGELFF,TGTGCCAGCAGTCAGGGGGGAGGGGAGCTGTTTTTT
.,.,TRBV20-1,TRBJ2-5,CSASGEETQYF,TGCAGTGCTAGCGGGGAAGAGACCCAGTACTTC
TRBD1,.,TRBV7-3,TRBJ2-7,CASSPQGTYEQYF,TGTGCCAGCAGTCCACAGGGGACCTACGAGCAGTACTTC
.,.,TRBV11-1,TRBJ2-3,CASSLMSITDTQYF,TGTGCCAGCAGCTTAATGTCTATCACAGATACGCAGTATTTT
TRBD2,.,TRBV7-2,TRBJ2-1,CASSLVLAGEREQFF,TGTGCCAGCAGCTTAGTTTTAGCGGGAGAACGTGAGCAGTTCTTC
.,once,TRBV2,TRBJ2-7,CASSESVARIYEQYF,TGTGCCAGCAGTGAATCAGTGGCCCGCATCTACGAGCAGTACTTC
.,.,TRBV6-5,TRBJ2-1,CASSYPGNEQFF,TGTGCCAGCAGTTACCCCGGGAATGAGCAGTTCTTC
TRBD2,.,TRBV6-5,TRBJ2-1,CASSRGLADHNEQFF,TGTGCCAGCAGTCGCGGACTAGCAGATCACAATGAGCAGTTCTTC
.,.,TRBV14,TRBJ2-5,CASSHSPGDQETQYF,TGTGCCAGCAGCCACTCCCCAGGGGACCAAGAGACCCAGTACTTC
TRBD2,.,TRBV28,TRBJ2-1,CASSLAGGGDEQFF,TGTGCCAGCAGTTTAGCGGGAGGGGGCGATGAGCAGTTCTTC
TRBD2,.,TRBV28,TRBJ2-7,CASSGTTQWVQYF,TGTGCCAGCAGCGGGACTACCCAATGGGTGCAGTACTTC
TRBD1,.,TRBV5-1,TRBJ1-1,CASSFRTGGEGFF,TGCGCCAGCAGCTTCCGGACAGGGGGCGAGGGTTTCTTT
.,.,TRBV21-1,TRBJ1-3,CATSDGHSGNTIYF,TGTGCCACCTCCGACGGACACTCTGGAAACACCATATATTTT
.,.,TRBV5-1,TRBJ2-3,CASSLAVAESTDTQYF,TGCGCCAGCAGCTTGGCAGTAGCGGAGAGCACAGATACGCAGTATTTT
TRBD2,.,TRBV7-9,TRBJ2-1,CASSYALAGGLYNEQFF,TGTGCCAGCAGCTACGCTTTAGCGGGAGGTTTGTACAATGAGCAGTTCTTC
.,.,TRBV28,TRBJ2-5,CASSSTRVQVETQYF,TGTGCCAGCAGCTCAACCAGGGTCCAGGTAGAGACCCAGTACTTC
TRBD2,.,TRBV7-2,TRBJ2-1,CASSPETSFSYNEQFF,TGTGCCAGCAGCCCCGAGACTAGCTTCTCATACAATGAGCAGTTCTTC
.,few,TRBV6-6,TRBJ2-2,CASRWRAGELFF,TGTGCCAGCAGATGGAGGGCCGGGGAGCTGTTTTTT
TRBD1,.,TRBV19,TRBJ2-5,CASSRRGQGYQETQYF,TGTGCCAGTAGTCGCCGGGGACAGGGGTACCAAGAGACCCAGTACTTC
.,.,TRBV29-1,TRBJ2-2,CSVAGSGELFF,TGCAGCGTTGCGGGGTCCGGGGAGCTGTTTTTT
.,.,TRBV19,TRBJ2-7,CASSIAGEISYEQYF,TGTGCCAGTAGTATAGCCGGGGAAATTTCCTACGAGCAGTACTTC